These T cell receptor beta chains were read from a single sample in a study of beta chain features in type 1 diabetes. The assay was immunoSEQ multiplex PCR, and TCRdb's table has in-frame clones only and misses some. Here the sample spans 100,000 to 150,000 clones, about 16% being singletons. The sequencing sample was made of central memory CD4+ T cells from blood. The receptors were sampled from a young man with type 1 diabetes. CDR3s include the opening cysteine and the closing phenylalanine or tryptophan. The D gene is left open where the match is weak. Size values are once, few and many counts, or a class for expanded clones, and some rows have none.

clone size | D gene | J gene | V gene | CDR3 DNA | CDR3 protein
NA | TRBD1 | TRBJ2-6 | TRBV28 | TGTGCCAGCAGTCCTCCAGGACAGGGGAGATCAGGGGCCAACGTCCTGACTTTC | CASSPPGQGRSGANVLTF
NA | NA | TRBJ2-5 | TRBV5-1 | TGCGCCAGCAGCCCTTGGGACGGACGGACCCAGTACTTC | CASSPWDGRTQYF
NA | NA | TRBJ2-3 | TRBV6-5 | TGTGCCAGCAGTCCCCAACTAGCCAGCACAGATACGCAGTATTTT | CASSPQLASTDTQYF
few | NA | TRBJ2-1 | TRBV29-1 | TGCAGCGTTGATAGCTCCTACAATGAGCAGTTCTTC | CSVDSSYNEQFF
NA | NA | TRBJ2-5 | TRBV6-6 | TGTGCCAGCAGTTACAGGGGAGAAGAGACCCAGTACTTC | CASSYRGEETQYF
few | NA | TRBJ2-1 | TRBV5-1 | TGCGCCAGCAGCTTGGTCGCCGGAGCCTCCTACAATGAGCAGTTCTTC | CASSLVAGASYNEQFF
few | NA | TRBJ1-1 | TRBV10-2 | TGCGCCAGCAGTCGGGACACCGGTATGAACACTGAAGCTTTCTTT | CASSRDTGMNTEAFF
few | NA | TRBJ2-1 | TRBV27 | TGTGCCAGCAGTGGGCGGCAACCACGAAATGAGCAGTTCTTC | CASSGRQPRNEQFF
NA | NA | TRBJ2-1 | TRBV21-1 | TGTGCCAGCAGCACATCCGGGACAGGGGATCCCAATGAGCAGTTCTTC | CASSTSGTGDPNEQFF
few | TRBD1 | TRBJ2-7 | TRBV7-9 | TGTGCCAGCAGCTTAGATGGACAGGCCTACGAGCAGTACTTC | CASSLDGQAYEQYF
few | NA | TRBJ2-1 | TRBV7-2 | TGTGCCAGCAGCTCGCCCGTCCGAGGTCGCAATGAGCAGTTCTTC | CASSSPVRGRNEQFF